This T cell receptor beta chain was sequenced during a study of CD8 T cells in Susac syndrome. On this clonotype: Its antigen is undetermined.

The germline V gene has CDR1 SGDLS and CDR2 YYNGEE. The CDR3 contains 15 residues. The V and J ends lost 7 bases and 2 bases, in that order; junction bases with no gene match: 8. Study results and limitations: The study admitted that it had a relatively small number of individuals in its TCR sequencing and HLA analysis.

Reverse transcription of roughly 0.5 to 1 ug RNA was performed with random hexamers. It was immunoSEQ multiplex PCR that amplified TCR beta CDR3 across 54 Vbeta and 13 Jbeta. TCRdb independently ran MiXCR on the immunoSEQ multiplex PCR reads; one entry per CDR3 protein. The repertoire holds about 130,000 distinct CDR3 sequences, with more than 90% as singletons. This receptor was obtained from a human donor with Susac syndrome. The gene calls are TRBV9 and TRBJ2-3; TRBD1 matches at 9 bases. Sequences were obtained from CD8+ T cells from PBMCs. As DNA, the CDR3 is TGTGCCAGCGGTCTGGGACAGGGACTCACAGATACGCAGTATTTT. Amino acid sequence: CASGLGQGLTDTQYF.